The clone carrying this T cell receptor beta chain was observed a handful of times. The record originates from a study of CD8+ T cells in alopecia areata. Alopecia areata patients had lesional scalp punch biopsies and peripheral blood taken from them. CD4+ and CD8+ T cells were sorted from PBMCs stained for CD3, CD4 and CD8. V was cut by 3 bases and J by 0 bases, with 15 bases left in between. The CDR3 covers 16 residues. Germline loops: CDR1 SGHVS, CDR2 FNYEAQ. As the sequencing template, cDNA was produced by extracting RNA and reverse transcribing it. Assay: immunoSEQ multiplex PCR; the TCRdb copy retains only in-frame clones and omits some. The repertoire has 150,000 to 160,000 clones, 45% to 60% of them found once; the top ten carry just under 20%.

The sample here was CD8+ T cells sorted from blood, taken at week 0. The chain couples TRBV7-6 to TRBJ2-7; possibly TRBD2 for D (5 bases). This clonotype was obtained from a human donor with alopecia areata. The CDR3 DNA sequence: TGTGCCAGCAGCTTCGGTGGGCTAACTAGCTCCTACGAGCAGTACTTC. This gives the protein CASSFGGLTSSYEQYF. Based on the CDR3 plus reference TRBV7-6 and TRBJ2-7, the full variable domain is GAGVSQSPRYKVTKRGQDVALRCDPISGHVSLYWYRQALGQGPEFLTYFNYEAQQDKSGLPNDRFSAERPEGSISTLTIQRTEQRDSAMYRCASSFGGLTSSYEQYFGPGTRLTVT.